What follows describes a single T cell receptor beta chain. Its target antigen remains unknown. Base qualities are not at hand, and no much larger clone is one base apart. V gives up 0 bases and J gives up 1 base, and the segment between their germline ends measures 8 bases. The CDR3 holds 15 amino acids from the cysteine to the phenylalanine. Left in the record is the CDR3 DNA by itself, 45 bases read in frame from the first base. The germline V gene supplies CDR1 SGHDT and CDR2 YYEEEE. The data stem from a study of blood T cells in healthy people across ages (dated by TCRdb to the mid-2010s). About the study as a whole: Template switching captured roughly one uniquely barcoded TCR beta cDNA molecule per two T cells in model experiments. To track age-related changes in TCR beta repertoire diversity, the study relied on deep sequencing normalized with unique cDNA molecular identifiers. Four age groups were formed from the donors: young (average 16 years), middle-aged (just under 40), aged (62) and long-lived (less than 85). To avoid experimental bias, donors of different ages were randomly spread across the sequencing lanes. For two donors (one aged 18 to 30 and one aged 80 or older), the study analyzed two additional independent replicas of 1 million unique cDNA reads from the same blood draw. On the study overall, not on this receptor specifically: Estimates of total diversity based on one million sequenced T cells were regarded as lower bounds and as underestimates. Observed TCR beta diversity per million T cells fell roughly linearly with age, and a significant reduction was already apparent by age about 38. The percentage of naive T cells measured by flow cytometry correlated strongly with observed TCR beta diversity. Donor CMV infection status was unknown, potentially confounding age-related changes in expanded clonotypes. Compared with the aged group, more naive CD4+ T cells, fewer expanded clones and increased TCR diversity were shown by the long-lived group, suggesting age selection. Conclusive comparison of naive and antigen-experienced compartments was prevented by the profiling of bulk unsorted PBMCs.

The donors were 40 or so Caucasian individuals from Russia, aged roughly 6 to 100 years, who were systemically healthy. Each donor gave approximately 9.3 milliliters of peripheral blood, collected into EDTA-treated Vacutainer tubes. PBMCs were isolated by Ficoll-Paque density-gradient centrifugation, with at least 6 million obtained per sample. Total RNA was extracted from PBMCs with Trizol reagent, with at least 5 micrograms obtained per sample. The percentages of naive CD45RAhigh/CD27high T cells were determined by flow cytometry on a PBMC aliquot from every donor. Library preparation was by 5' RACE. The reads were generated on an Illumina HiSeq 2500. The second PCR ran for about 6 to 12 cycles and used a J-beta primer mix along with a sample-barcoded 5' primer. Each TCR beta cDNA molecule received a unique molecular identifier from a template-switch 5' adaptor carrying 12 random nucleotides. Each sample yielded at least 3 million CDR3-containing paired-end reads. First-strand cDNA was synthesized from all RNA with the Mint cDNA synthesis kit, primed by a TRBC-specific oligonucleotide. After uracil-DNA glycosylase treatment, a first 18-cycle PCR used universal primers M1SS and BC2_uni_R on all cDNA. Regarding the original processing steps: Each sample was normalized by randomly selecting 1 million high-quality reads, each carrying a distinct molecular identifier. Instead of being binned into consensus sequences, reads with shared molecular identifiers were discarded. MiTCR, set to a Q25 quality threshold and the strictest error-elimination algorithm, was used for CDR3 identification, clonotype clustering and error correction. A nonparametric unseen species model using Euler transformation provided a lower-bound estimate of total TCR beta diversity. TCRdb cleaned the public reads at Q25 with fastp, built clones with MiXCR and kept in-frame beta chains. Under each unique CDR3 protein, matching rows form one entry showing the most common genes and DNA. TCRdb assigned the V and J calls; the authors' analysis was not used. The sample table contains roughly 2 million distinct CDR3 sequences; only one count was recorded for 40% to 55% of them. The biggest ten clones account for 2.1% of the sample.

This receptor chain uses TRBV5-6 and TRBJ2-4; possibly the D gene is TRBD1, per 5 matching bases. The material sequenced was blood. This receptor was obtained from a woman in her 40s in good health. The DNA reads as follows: TGTGCCAGCAGCTTGGCACAGGAGGCCAAAAACATTCAGTACTTC. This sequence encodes CASSLAQEAKNIQYF.